This T cell receptor (beta chain) was recovered during a study of cytomegalovirus exposure and HLA in healthy donors. Notes on the study in general: Under in vitro conditions, three CMV-associated chains were confirmed as specific for CMV antigens. The listing of 150 to 200 TCR beta chains classed them as cytomegalovirus-associated.

CDR3 length: 14 residues. V was shortened by 0 bases and J by 5 bases, with 10 bases between the two germline ends. Germline V gene lookup returns CDR1 LGHNA and CDR2 YSLEER. In its sample, this clone was seen a few times. Its antigen remains unknown. The PCR had 60 Vbeta and 13 Jbeta primers. The method was immunoSEQ multiplex PCR; TCRdb's version includes in-frame clones alone and lacks a portion of them. The sample comprises around 150,000 clones, 8.9% of which are singletons, and roughly 7% rests with the top ten. Input material: PBMCs. The chain is built from TRBV4-3 and TRBJ1-1; no clear D. The TCR was taken from a woman in her thirties or forties in good health and CMV-seropositive. CDR3 DNA: TGCGCCAGCAGCCAAGATCTGAGGGTTACTGAAGCTTTCTTT. It encodes CASSQDLRVTEAFF.